This T cell receptor beta chain was retrieved from a study of response to subunit inactivated influenza vaccine. TCRdb re-called the RT-PCR reads with MiXCR, one entry per CDR3 protein. The sample has roughly 540,000 distinct CDR3 sequences, around 25% seen once. This clonotype occurred a few times. Trimming stripped 0 bases from V and 1 base from J, with 18 bases between. The germline V gene encodes CDR1 MGHRA and CDR2 YSYEKL. The CDR3 loop spans 18 amino acids. These data are also associated with another study on T cells expressing NK-cell markers. That publication notes: The cDNA for TCR beta came from 5'RACE template switching with UMIs. Sorted CD3+CD56-NKG2C+, CD3+CD56+NKG2C+ and CD3+CD56+NKG2C- T cells supplied the TCR beta repertoires. Among the eight sequenced donors, seven tested HCMV-seropositive and one tested seronegative. The study left the HCMV specificity of expanded NKG2C+ T cell clones unresolved.

The chain couples TRBV4-1 to TRBJ1-1; D remains ambiguous. This specimen was CD4+ T cells sorted from PBMCs, taken 11 to 12 days after vaccination. The sequence was obtained from a man aged 45-65 years who received an inactivated influenza vaccine. CDR3 nucleotides: TGCGCCAGCAGCCAAGATATCGACGGACTTTTGCGGAACACTGAAGCTTTCTTT. Amino acids: CASSQDIDGLLRNTEAFF.